The sequence of this TCR beta chain was determined in a study of blood T cell repertoires in COVID-19. At the level of the study: The United States, Italy and Spain provided the acute and convalescent COVID-19 samples. PBMCs, B-cell-depleted T cells, or T cells provided the cDNA or gDNA that made up the material.

The CDR3 totals 15 residues. V trimming: 3 bases; J trimming: 7 bases; junction bases outside the gene matches: 10. Per germline, CDR1 LGHDT and CDR2 YNNKEL (reference sequence). As processed by the authors: Estimation of nucleated cell counts was performed using reference gene primer amplification. Produced via immunoSEQ multiplex PCR; TCRdb's table is partial and in-frame only. From that table come the V and J calls and clone size; the DNA was used to work out D and trimming. The sample records fewer than 200,000 clones, 87% being singletons. The sequence came from a man between 60 and 70 years old with active or convalescent COVID-19. The V call is TRBV3-1 (or the pseudogene TRBV3-2), the J call TRBJ1-2, with 8 bases that match TRBD1. The sequenced material came from peripheral blood. The DNA for the CDR3 is TGTGCCAGCAGCCATCCCTCCGGACAGGGTGGTGGCTACACCTTC. Residues: CASSHPSGQGGGYTF.